The T cell receptor (beta chain) described here comes from a study of Ad26.COV2.S vaccination and SARS-CoV-2 variants. Study information: This donor came from the COV1001 trial of Ad26.COV2.S. Intramuscularly, Ad26.COV2.S was given either once or twice, 56 days apart. Regarding the study as a whole: Responses of T cells in total may have been underestimated by the TCR breadth and depth analyses.

The assay was immunoSEQ multiplex PCR, and TCRdb's table has in-frame clones only and misses some. The sample holds roughly 700,000 clones; more than 70% are singletons and the top ten take about 1.5%. On this clone itself: Its antigen remains unidentified.

Germline V lookup: CDR1 LNHDA, CDR2 SQIVND (reference sequence). The CDR3 has 14 residues. Germline trimming cut 2 bases from V and 9 bases from J; bases unmatched to any gene: 4. Treatment described: roughly 18 received Ad26.COV2.S at low or high dose, single or two shots; a few received placebo; per-sample allocation not given. After the first vaccine or placebo injection, samples were drawn on day 63. In the vaccine, an Ad26 vector expressed the SARS-CoV-2 spike of the Wuhan strain. The chain couples TRBV19 to TRBJ2-1, with 10 bases fitting TRBD2. The input for sequencing was peripheral blood, taken in a trial of Ad26.COV2.S vaccine versus placebo. This sequence was found in a person aged 18-60 years who received the Ad26.COV2.S COVID-19 vaccine or a placebo. CDR3: CASSIIAGGFEQFF. The DNA of the CDR3 is TGTGCCAGTAGTATAATAGCGGGAGGTTTTGAGCAGTTCTTC.